The text below deals with one T cell receptor (beta chain). Its target is unknown. These data are taken from a study of T cells in localized non-small cell lung cancer. Findings of the study overall: A median of about 50 clones ranked among the top 100 in tumor appeared in adjacent lung. Without multi-region sequencing, intratumor heterogeneity could not be excluded.

Between the trimmed V and J ends, which lost 0 bases and 3 bases, there was a span of 14 bases. Germline CDR1 reads ENHRY; CDR2 reads SYGVKD. This CDR3 comprises 16 residues. Libraries were prepared by immunoSEQ multiplex PCR; TCRdb keeps only in-frame clonotypes and omits some of them. The sample has about 79,000 clones; 88% are singletons. Sequenced here: peripheral blood, sampled before any cancer treatment. The chain combines TRBV10-3 with TRBJ2-5, with a weak D call TRBD2 (5 bases). The clonotype was recovered from a woman aged 40-70 years with stage I squamous cell lung carcinoma. In nucleotides, the CDR3 is TGTGCCATCAGTGAGTCTAAGCCGGGAAGGGAAGAGACCCAGTACTTC. Protein sequence: CAISESKPGREETQYF.